This T cell receptor (beta chain) was profiled in a study of PD-1 blockade in classical Hodgkin lymphoma. There was relapse after autologous stem cell transplantation in every patient, and there was variation in brentuximab vedotin exposure. Complete response, partial response or progressive disease was recorded as best response. By frequency in the sample, this clone is medium-sized. Its antigen is currently unknown. Overall study findings and caveats: Lower baseline TCR diversity was reported for newly diagnosed patients than for healthy donors. Compared with baseline, CD4+ but not CD8+ TCR diversity had risen significantly by C4D1. Newly diagnosed patients and complete responders had comparable diversity at baseline.

CDR1 and CDR2 (germline): SNHLY, FYNNEI. V lost 1 base and J lost 7, with 7 bases in between. The CDR3 loop spans 12 amino acids. Method: immunoSEQ multiplex PCR; TCRdb's copy keeps in-frame clones and lacks some. The data show 24,000 or so clones, roughly 80% seen once. The sequences come from peripheral blood mononuclear cells (PBMCs), collected before the second cycle of nivolumab. The clonotype comes from a human donor with classical Hodgkin lymphoma. The chain combines TRBV2 with TRBJ1-2; no clear D. Here the CDR3 reads CASSEEVAGYTF. The CDR3 DNA reads TGTGCCAGCAGTGAAGAAGTGGCTGGCTACACCTTC.